This is a list of T cell receptor beta chains from one sample in a study of OX40 agonist ivuxolimab in advanced cancers. Sequencing used immunoSEQ multiplex PCR; TCRdb keeps in-frame clones, though not all of them. In the table there are more than 55,000 clones, about 89% of which are singletons. The specimen was CD4+ or CD8+ T cells sorted from blood, collected in a trial of the OX40 agonist ivuxolimab. All receptors derive from an adult with an advanced solid tumor such as melanoma, head and neck, liver or kidney cancer. Both conserved end residues are part of each CDR3. The D gene is left open where the match is weak. Clone size appears in some rows only: once, few, many, or a class for an expanded clone.

D	V	J	size	DNA	CDR3
-	TRBV6-5	TRBJ1-1	-	TGTGCCAGCAGGCAAAATAACAGAATGAACACTGAAGCTTTCTTT	CASRQNNRMNTEAFF
TRBD2	TRBV2	TRBJ2-1	-	TGTGCCAGCAGTGTACGGGGGGGCCTGTCCTACAATGAGCAGTTCTTC	CASSVRGGLSYNEQFF
-	TRBV27	TRBJ1-6	-	TGTGCCAGCAGTCGACAGTACAGTTCACCCCTCCACTTT	CASSRQYSSPLHF
-	TRBV6-6	TRBJ1-1	-	TGTGCCAGCAGTTACTCGTCAGGGCACACTGAAGCTTTCTTT	CASSYSSGHTEAFF
-	TRBV9	TRBJ2-1	-	TGTGCCAGCAGCGTAGATACGGGCGCCTACAATGAGCAGTTCTTC	CASSVDTGAYNEQFF
-	TRBV21-1	TRBJ1-2	-	TGTGCCAGCAGCCCCCCGGTCCGGGGCTACACCTTC	CASSPPVRGYTF
TRBD1	TRBV19	TRBJ1-1	-	TGTGCCAGTAGTACGACCGGGACAGGGGATGAAGCTTTCTTT	CASSTTGTGDEAFF
-	TRBV4-3	TRBJ2-7	-	TGCGCCAGCAGCCTCGGACAGCTGGGCGAGCAGTACTTC	CASSLGQLGEQYF
-	TRBV20-1	TRBJ2-7	-	TGCAGTGCAAGATTTAACGAGCAGTACTTC	CSARFNEQYF
-	TRBV4-1	TRBJ2-2	-	TGCGCCAGCAGCCAAGTCGGGAGACGTACCGGGGAGCTGTTTTTT	CASSQVGRRTGELFF
-	TRBV7-8	TRBJ2-7	-	TGTGCCAGCAGCAGCGGGACAGCGATATCCTACGAGCAGTACTTC	CASSSGTAISYEQYF
-	TRBV5-1	TRBJ1-4	-	TGCGCCAGCAGCTTGGTGGGGGGAATCGGAAATAATGAAAAACTGTTTTTT	CASSLVGGIGNNEKLFF
TRBD1	TRBV13	TRBJ1-1	-	TGTGCCAGCAGCCCCGGTGGGACAGGGGAGACGGACACTGAAGCTTTCTTT	CASSPGGTGETDTEAFF
-	TRBV11-2	TRBJ1-2	-	TGTGCCAGCAGCTTAGGGGGGCAGGGACATGGCTACACCTTC	CASSLGGQGHGYTF
-	TRBV19	TRBJ2-3	-	TGTGCCAGTAGTATTCGGATACGATTTGGCACAGATACGCAGTATTTT	CASSIRIRFGTDTQYF
-	TRBV27	TRBJ1-4	once	TGTGCCAGCAGTCCCCTCCCGGGGAGGGGTGCTAATGAAAAACTGTTTTTT	CASSPLPGRGANEKLFF
TRBD1	TRBV2	TRBJ2-7	-	TGTGCCAGCAGTCCCGGACAGGGGGCTAAGTTTAAATACGAGCAGTACTTC	CASSPGQGAKFKYEQYF
-	TRBV6-1	TRBJ1-2	once	TGTGCCAGCAGTGAAGCCTTCATGGGGGGGCAGGGCTATGGCTACACCTTC	CASSEAFMGGQGYGYTF